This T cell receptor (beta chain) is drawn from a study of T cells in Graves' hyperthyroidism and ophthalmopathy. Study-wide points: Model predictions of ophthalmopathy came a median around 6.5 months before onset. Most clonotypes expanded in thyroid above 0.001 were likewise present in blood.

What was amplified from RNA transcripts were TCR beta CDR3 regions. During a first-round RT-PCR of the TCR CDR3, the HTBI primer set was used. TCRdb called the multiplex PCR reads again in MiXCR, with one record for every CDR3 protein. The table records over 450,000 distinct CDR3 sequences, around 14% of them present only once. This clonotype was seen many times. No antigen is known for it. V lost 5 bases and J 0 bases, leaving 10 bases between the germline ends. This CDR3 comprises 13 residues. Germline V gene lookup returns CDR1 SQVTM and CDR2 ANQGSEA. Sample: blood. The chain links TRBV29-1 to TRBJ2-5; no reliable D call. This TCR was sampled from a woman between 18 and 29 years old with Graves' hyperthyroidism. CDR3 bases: TGCAGCGTTCTGAGGAGCAACCAAGAGACCCAGTACTTC. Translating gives CSVLRSNQETQYF.